Included here is one T cell receptor beta chain sequence, with context. Seattle-derived patients entered the study during active infection and were followed longitudinally. V was pared by 4 bases and J by 5 bases, with 8 bases between. The V gene's germline CDR1 is SGHDN and CDR2 FVKESK. The CDR3 has 12 residues. Assay used: immunoSEQ multiplex PCR; TCRdb lists only in-frame clones, some missing. There are 70,000 to 100,000 clones in the sample; approximately 88% occur only once, and roughly 2.5% lies in the top ten. These data are taken from a study of blood T cell repertoires in COVID-19. Sequenced material: peripheral blood. The rearrangement joins TRBV14 to TRBJ1-2, with D perhaps matching TRBD1 (6 bases). The TCR comes from a man over 45 with COVID-19, enrolled during active disease. The CDR3 protein is CASSPGQYGYTF. CDR3 DNA sequence: TGTGCCAGCAGCCCGGGACAATATGGCTACACCTTC.